Below, one T cell receptor beta chain is given with its context. The antigen is not known. The source of the sample is a study of T cells in Graves' hyperthyroidism and ophthalmopathy. Findings of the study overall: The blood repertoire included most of the expanded thyroid clonotypes above 0.001.

Among the patients, aged 18 to 65, hyperthyroidism was newly diagnosed and had lasted under 2 months. Germline-derived CDR1 and CDR2 are MNHEY and SVGEGT. With V trimmed by 0 bases and J by 6 bases, 2 bases remained unmatched. This CDR3 is 15 amino acids long. Amplified regions were TCR beta CDR3 sequences from RNA transcripts. TCR CDR3 regions were first amplified by RT-PCR with HTBI primers. TCRdb itself ran the multiplex PCR reads through MiXCR, one entry per CDR3 protein. The repertoire holds over 650,000 distinct CDR3 sequences, with approximately 16% as singletons. This TCR was recovered from a man younger than 35 with Graves' hyperthyroidism. What was sequenced was blood. The gene calls are TRBV6-2 or TRBV6-3 and TRBJ2-1, with 10 bases that match TRBD2. CDR3 sequence reads: CASSYSASGSNEQFF. In DNA form, the CDR3 reads TGTGCCAGCAGTTACTCGGCTAGCGGGAGCAATGAGCAGTTCTTC.